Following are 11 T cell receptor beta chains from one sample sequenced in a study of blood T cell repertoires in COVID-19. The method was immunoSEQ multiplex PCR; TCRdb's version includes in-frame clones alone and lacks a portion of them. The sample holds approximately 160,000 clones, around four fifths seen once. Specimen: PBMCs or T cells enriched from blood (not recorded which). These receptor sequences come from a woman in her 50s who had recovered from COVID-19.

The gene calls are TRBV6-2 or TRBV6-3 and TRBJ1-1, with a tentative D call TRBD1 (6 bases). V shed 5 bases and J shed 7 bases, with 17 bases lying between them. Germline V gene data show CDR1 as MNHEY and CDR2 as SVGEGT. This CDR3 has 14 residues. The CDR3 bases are TGTGCCAGCAGTATTACTACAGGGCGAGGTGAAGCTTTCTTT. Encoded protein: CASSITTGRGEAFF.

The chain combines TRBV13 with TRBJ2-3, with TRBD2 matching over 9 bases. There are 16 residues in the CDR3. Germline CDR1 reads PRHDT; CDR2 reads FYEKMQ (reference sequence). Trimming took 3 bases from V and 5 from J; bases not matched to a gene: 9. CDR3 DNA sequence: TGTGCCAGCAGCTTCCGGGCGGGGGGGCTTGGAGATACGCAGTATTTT. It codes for CASSFRAGGLGDTQYF.

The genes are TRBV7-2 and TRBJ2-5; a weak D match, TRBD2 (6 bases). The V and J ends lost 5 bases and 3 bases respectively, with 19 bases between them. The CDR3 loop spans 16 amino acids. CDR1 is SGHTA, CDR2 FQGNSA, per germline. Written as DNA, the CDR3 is TGTGCCAGCAGCCGTTGGGGTAGCGGCGTTAAAGAGACCCAGTACTTC. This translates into CASSRWGSGVKETQYF.

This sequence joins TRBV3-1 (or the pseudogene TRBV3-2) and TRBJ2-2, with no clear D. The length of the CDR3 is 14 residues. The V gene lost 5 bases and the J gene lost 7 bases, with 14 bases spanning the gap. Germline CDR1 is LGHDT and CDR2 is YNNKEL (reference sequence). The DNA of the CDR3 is TGTGCCAGCAGCGGCGGCGCATTGTACGGGGAGCTGTTTTTT. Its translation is CASSGGALYGELFF.

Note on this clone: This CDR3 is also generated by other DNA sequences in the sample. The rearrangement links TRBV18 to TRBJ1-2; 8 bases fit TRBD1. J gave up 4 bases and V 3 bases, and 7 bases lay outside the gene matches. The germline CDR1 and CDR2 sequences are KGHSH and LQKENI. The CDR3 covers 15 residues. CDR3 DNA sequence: TGTGCCAGCTCACCGGATGGACAGGGACGCTATGGCTACACCTTC. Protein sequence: CASSPDGQGRYGYTF.

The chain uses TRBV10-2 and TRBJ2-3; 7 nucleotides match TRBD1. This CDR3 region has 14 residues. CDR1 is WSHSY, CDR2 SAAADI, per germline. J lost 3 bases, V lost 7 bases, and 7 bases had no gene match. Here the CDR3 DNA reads TGCGCCAGCACGGAACAGGGGTCGACAGATACGCAGTATTTT. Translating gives CASTEQGSTDTQYF.

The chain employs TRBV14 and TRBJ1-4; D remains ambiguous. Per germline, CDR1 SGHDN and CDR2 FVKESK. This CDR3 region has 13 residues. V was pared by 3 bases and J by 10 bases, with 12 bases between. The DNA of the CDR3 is TGTGCCAGCAGCCAGTCAGCGAGAGGAAAACTGTTTTTT. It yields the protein CASSQSARGKLFF. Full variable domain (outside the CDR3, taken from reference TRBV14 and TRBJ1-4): EAGVTQFPSHSVIEKGQTVTLRCDPISGHDNLYWYRRVMGKEIKFLLHFVKESKQDESGMPNNRFLAERTGGTYSTLKVQPAELEDSGVYFCASSQSARGKLFFGSGTQLSVL.

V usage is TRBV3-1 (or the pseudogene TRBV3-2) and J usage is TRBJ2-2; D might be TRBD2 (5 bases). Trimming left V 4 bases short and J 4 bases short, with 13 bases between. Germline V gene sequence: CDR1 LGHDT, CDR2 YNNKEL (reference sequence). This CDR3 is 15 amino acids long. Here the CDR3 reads CASSRGRGSTGELFF. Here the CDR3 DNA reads TGTGCCAGCAGCCGAGGCCGGGGATCCACCGGGGAGCTGTTTTTT.

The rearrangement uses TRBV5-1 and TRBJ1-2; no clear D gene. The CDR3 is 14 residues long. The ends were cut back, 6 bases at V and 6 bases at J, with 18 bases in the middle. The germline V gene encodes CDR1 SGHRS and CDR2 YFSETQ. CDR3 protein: CASTPRRVGDGYTF. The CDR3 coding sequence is TGCGCCAGCACCCCCCGGAGGGTTGGGGATGGCTACACCTTC.

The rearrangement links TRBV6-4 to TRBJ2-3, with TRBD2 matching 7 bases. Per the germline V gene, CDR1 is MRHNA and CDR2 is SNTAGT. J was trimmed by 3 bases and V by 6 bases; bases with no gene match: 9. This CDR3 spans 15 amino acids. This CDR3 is CASRSGNSGTDTQYF. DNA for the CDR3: TGTGCCAGCAGGAGTGGGAATAGCGGGACAGATACGCAGTATTTT.

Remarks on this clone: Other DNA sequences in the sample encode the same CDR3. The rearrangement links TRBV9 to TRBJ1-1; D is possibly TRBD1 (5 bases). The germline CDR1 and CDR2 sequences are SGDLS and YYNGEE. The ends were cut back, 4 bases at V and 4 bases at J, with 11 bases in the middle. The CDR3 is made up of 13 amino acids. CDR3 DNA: TGTGCCAGCAGCCCTCGGGGGGGCACTGAAGCTTTCTTT. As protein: CASSPRGGTEAFF. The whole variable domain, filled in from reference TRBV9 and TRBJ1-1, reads DSGVTQTPKHLITATGQRVTLRCSPRSGDLSVYWYQQSLDQGLQFLIQYYNGEERAKGNILERFSAQQFPDLHSELNLSSLELGDSALYFCASSPRGGTEAFFGQGTRLTVV.